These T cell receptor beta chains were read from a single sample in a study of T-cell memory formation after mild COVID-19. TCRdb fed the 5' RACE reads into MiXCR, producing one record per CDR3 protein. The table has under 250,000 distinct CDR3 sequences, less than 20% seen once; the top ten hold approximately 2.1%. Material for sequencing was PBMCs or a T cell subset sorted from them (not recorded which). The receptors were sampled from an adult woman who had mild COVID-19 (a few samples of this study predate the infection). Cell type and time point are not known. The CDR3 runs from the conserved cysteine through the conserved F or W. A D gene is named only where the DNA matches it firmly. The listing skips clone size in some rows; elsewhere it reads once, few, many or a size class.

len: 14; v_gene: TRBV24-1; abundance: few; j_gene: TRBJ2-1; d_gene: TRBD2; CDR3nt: TGTGCCACCGCCGGGACTAGGAGATTGAATGAGCAGTTCTTC; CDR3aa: CATAGTRRLNEQFF
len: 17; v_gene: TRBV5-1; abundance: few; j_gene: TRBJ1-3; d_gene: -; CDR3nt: TGCGCCAGCAGCTACTCCTCGGGGGCCTCCTCTGGAAACACCATATATTTT; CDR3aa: CASSYSSGASSGNTIYF
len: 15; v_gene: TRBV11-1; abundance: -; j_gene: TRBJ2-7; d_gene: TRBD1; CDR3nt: TGTGCCAGCAGCTCGCCGGGACAGGGTGCCTACGAGCAGTACTTC; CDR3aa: CASSSPGQGAYEQYF
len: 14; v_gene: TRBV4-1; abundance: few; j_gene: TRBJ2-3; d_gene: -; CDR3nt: TGCGCCAGCAGCCAATTGGGGGGAAGAGATACGCAGTATTTT; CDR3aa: CASSQLGGRDTQYF
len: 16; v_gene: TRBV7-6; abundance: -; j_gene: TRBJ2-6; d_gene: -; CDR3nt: TGTGCCAGCAGCTCCGGGACGGTCTCTGGGGCCAACGTCCTGACTTTC; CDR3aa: CASSSGTVSGANVLTF
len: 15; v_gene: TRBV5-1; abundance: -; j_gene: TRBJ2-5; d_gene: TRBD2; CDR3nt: TGCGCCAGCAGCTTTAGCGGGAGGGCCGGAGAGACCCAGTACTTC; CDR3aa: CASSFSGRAGETQYF
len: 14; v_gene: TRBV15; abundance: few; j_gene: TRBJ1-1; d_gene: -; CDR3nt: TGTGCCACCAGCAATCGGACAGCGGGAACTGAAGCTTTCTTT; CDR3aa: CATSNRTAGTEAFF
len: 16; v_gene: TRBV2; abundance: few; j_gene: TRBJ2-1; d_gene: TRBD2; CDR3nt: TGTGCCAGCAGCCCGGAATCGGCGGGGGGGAGGAATGAGCAGTTCTTC; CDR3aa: CASSPESAGGRNEQFF
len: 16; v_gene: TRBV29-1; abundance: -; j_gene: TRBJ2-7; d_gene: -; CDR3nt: TGCAGCGTTGCTGGGGACGGTTGGGGCAGGAACTACGAGCAGTACTTC; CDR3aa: CSVAGDGWGRNYEQYF
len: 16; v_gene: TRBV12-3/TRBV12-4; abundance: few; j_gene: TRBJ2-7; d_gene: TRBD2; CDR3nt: TGTGCCAGCAGCTTTGGACTAGCGGCCAGCTCCTACGAGCAGTACTTC; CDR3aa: CASSFGLAASSYEQYF
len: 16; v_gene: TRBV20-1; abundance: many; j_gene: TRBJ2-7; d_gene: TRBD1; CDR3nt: TGCAGTGCTACCCCATTACCCGGGACAGTAGCCTACGAGCAGTACTTC; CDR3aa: CSATPLPGTVAYEQYF
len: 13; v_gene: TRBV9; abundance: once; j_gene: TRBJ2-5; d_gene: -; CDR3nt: TGTGCCAGCAGCGTAGATGGATTGGAGACCCAGTACTTC; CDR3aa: CASSVDGLETQYF
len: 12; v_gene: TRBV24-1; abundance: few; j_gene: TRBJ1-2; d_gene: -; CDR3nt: TGTGCCACCCAAACAGATAACTATGGCTACACCTTC; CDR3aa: CATQTDNYGYTF
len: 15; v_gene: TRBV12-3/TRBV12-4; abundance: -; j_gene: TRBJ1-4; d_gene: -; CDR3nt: TGTGCCAGCAGTTTTTCGGGAGGGTTACATGAAAAACTGTTTTTT; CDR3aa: CASSFSGGLHEKLFF
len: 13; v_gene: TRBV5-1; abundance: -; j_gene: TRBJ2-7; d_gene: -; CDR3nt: TGCGCCAGCAGCGCGGGACAGAACTACGAGCAGTACTTC; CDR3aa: CASSAGQNYEQYF
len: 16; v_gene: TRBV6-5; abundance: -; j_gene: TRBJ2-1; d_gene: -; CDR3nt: TGTGCCAGCAGTTCTTCCCGGACGGGAACCTACAATGAGCAGTTCTTC; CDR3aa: CASSSSRTGTYNEQFF
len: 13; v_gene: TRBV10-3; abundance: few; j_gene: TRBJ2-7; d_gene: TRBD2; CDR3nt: TGTGCCATCAGCTCTAGCGGACCCTACGAGCAGTACTTC; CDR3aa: CAISSSGPYEQYF
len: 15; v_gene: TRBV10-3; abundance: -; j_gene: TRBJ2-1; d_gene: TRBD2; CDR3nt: TGTGCCATCAGTGACCCTCAAGCTAGCGGTAATGAGCAGTTCTTC; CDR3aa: CAISDPQASGNEQFF
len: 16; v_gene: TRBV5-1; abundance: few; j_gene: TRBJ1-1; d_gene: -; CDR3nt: TGCGCCAGCAGCCTGTTGGGGGAGATATTGAACACTGAAGCTTTCTTT; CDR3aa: CASSLLGEILNTEAFF
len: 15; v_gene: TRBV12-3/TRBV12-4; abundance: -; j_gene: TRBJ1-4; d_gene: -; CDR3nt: TGTGCCAGCAGTTTGGTCGTCCAGGGTGGCGAAAAACTGTTTTTT; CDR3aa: CASSLVVQGGEKLFF
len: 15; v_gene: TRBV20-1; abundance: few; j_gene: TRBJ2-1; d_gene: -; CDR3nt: TGCAGTGCTAGAGACCCAGGGGGCGGGAGAGAGGAGCAGTTCTTC; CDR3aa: CSARDPGGGREEQFF
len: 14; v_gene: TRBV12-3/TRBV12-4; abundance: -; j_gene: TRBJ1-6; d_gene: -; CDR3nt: TGTGCCAGCAGTTTCCGCAGTTATAATTCACCCCTCCACTTT; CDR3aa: CASSFRSYNSPLHF
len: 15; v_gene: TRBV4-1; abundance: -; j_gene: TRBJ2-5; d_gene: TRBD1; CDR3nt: TGCGCCAGCAGCATGGGACAGGGTTCGGTGGAGACCCAGTACTTC; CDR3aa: CASSMGQGSVETQYF
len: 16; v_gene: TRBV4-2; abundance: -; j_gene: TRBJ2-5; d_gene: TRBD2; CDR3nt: TGTGCCAGCAGCCAAGGGACTAGCGGGGGGACCGAGACCCAGTACTTC; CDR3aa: CASSQGTSGGTETQYF
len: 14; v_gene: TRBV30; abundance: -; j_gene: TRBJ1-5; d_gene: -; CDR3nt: TGTGCCTGGAGTGTTATTAGGAGCGGTCAGCCCCAGCATTTT; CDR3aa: CAWSVIRSGQPQHF
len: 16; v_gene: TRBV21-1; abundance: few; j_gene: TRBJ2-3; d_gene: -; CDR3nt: TGTGCCAGCAGCAAAGGGGGCCAAGCAAGCACAGATACGCAGTATTTT; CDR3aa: CASSKGGQASTDTQYF
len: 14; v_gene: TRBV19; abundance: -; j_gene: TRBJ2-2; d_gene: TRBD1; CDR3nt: TGTGCCAGTAGTTCCCGGACAGGGGCCGGGGAGCTGTTTTTT; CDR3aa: CASSSRTGAGELFF
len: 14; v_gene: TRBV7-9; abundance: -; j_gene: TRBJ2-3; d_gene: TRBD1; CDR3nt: TGTGCCAGCAGACCGGGACAGGGATGGGATACGCAGTATTTT; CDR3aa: CASRPGQGWDTQYF
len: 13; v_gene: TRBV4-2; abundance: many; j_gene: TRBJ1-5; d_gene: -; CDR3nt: TGTGCCAGCAGCCAAGACCGAGGTGGGCCCCAGCATTTT; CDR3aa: CASSQDRGGPQHF
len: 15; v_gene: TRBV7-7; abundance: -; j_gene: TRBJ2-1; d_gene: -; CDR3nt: TGTGCCAGCAGCTTTAGTCAGGGGACCTACAATGAGCAGTTCTTC; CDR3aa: CASSFSQGTYNEQFF
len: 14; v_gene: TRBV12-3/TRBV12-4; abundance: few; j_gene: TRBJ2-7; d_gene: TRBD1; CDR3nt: TGTGCCAGCATCGGACAGGGGTATTCCTACGAGCAGTACTTC; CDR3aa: CASIGQGYSYEQYF
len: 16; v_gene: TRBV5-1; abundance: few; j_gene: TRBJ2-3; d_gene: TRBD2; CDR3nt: TGCGCCAGCAGTAAGATAGCGGGAGGGCTCCCAGATACGCAGTATTTT; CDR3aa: CASSKIAGGLPDTQYF
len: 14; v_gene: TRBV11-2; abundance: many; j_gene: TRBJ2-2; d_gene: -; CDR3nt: TGTGCCAGCAGCCCACAGGGGAACACCGGGGAGCTGTTTTTT; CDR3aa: CASSPQGNTGELFF
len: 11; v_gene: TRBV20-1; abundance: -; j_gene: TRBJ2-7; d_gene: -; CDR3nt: TGCAGTGCTAGACCCGGACAAAAGCAGTACTTC; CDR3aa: CSARPGQKQYF
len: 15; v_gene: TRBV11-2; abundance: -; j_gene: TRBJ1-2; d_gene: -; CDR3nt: TGTGCCAGCAGCTTAGGTACAGGGACGACCTATGGCTACACCTTC; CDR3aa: CASSLGTGTTYGYTF
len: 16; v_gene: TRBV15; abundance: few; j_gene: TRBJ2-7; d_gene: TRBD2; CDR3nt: TGTGCCACCAGCAGAGATCGCCGGGACTATTCCTACGAGCAGTACTTC; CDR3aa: CATSRDRRDYSYEQYF
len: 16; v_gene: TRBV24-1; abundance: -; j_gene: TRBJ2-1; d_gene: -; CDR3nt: TGTGCCACCAGTGAAGGGGGGCATACCTCCTACAATGAGCAGTTCTTC; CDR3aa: CATSEGGHTSYNEQFF
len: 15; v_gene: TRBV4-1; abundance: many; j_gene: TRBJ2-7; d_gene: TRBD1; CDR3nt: TGCGCCAGCAGCCAAGAGGGACAGGGCTCCTACGAGCAGTACTTC; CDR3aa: CASSQEGQGSYEQYF
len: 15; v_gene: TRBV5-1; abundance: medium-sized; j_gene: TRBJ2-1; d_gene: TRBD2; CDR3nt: TGCGCCAGCAGCTTTGGAGCGGGACTATACAATGAGCAGTTCTTC; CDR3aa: CASSFGAGLYNEQFF
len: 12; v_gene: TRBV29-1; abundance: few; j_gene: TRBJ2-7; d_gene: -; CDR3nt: TGCAGCGTTGCGGGCCAGGGGTACGAGCAGTACTTC; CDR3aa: CSVAGQGYEQYF
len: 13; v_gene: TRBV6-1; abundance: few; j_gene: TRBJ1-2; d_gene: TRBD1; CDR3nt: TGTGCCAGCAGCGAGGACAGGGCCTATGGCTACACCTTC; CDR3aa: CASSEDRAYGYTF
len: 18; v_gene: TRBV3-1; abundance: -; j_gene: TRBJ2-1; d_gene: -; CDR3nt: TGTGCCAGCAGCCCTTCTGGGAACTCCCGTGGGTCCTACAATGAGCAGTTCTTC; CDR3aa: CASSPSGNSRGSYNEQFF
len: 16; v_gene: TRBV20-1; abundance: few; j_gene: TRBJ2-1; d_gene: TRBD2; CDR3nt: TGCAGTGCTAGAGGTAGGACTAGCGGAGGTTACAATGAGCAGTTCTTC; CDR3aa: CSARGRTSGGYNEQFF
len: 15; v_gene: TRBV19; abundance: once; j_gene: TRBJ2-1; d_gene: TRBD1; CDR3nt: TGTGCCAGTAGTACCAGAGGACAGGGCGTTAATGAGCAGTTCTTC; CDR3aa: CASSTRGQGVNEQFF
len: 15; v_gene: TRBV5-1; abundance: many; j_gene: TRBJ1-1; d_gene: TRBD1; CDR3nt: TGCGCCAGCAGCTTGGCCAAGACAGGGGGCGGCGAAGCTTTCTTT; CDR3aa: CASSLAKTGGGEAFF
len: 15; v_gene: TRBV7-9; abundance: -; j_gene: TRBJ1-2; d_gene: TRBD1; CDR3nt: TGTGCCAGCAGCCCGTGGGACAGTCGAAACTATGGCTACACCTTC; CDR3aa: CASSPWDSRNYGYTF
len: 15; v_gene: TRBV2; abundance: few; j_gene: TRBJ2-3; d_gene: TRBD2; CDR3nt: TGTGCCAGCAGTGAAGGGCGGGGACTACTATATACGCAGTATTTT; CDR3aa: CASSEGRGLLYTQYF
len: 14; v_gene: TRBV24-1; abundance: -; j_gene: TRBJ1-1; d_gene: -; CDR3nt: TGTGCCACCAGTGAGTCCGGGAAGATCACTGAAGCTTTCTTT; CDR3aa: CATSESGKITEAFF
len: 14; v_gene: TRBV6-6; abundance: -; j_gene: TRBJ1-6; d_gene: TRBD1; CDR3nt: TGTGCCAGCAGTTACGGACAGGGGGGTTCACCCCTCCACTTT; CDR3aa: CASSYGQGGSPLHF
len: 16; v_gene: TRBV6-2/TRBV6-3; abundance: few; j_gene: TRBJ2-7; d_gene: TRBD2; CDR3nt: TGTGCCAGCAGTTACAAACTAGCGGGAAGCTCCTACGAGCAGTACTTC; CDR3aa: CASSYKLAGSSYEQYF
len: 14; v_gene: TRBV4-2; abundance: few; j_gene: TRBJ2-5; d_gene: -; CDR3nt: TGTGCCAGCAGCCTGACCGGGCCCGAAGAGACCCAGTACTTC; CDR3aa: CASSLTGPEETQYF
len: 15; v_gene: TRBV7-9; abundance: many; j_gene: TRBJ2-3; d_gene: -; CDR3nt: TGTGCCAGCAGCGTACAGCCTATAAGCACAGATACGCAGTATTTT; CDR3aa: CASSVQPISTDTQYF
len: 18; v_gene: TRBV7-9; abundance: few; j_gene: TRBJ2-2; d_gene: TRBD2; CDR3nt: TGTGCCAGCAGCAGACCGACTAGCGGGAGGATGCGGAGCGGGGAGCTGTTTTTT; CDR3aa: CASSRPTSGRMRSGELFF
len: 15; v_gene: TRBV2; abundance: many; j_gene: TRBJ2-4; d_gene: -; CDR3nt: TGTGCCAGCAGTTCTGACAGAGGAGCCAAAAACATTCAGTACTTC; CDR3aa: CASSSDRGAKNIQYF
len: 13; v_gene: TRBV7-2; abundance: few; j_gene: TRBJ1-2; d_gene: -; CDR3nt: TGTGCCAGCAGCTTAGCTGGTCGGGTAGGCTACACCTTC; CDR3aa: CASSLAGRVGYTF
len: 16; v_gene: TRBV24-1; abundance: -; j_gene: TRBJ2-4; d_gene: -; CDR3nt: TGTGCCACCAGTATCAGGGGAGGTCTAGCCAAAAACATTCAGTACTTC; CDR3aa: CATSIRGGLAKNIQYF
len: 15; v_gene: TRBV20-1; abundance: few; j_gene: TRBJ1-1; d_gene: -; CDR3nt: TGCAGTGCTAGTTCGGGGGGCGAGGTGGCCACTGAAGCTTTCTTT; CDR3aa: CSASSGGEVATEAFF
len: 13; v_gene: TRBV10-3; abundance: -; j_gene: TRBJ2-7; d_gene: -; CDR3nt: TGTGCCATCGGAGGGGCAGGGCGGTACGAGCAGTACTTC; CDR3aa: CAIGGAGRYEQYF